The TCR beta chain under discussion was sequenced for a study of blood T cell repertoires in COVID-19. Study-wide background: Whether acute or convalescent, the COVID-19 samples came from the United States, Italy and Spain. PBMCs, B-cell-depleted T cells, or T cells provided the cDNA or gDNA that made up the material.

Original processing notes: Reference gene primers were amplified, and this amplification served to estimate nucleated cell counts. TCRdb's copy holds only in-frame clones and misses some; the assay was immunoSEQ multiplex PCR. V and J calls and clone size are given by that table; D and trimming were obtained from the DNA. The sample holds a few hundred thousand clones; 80% to 90% are singletons and the top ten take under 0.95%. The CDR3 extends over 13 amino acids. CDR1 is SGDLS and CDR2 is YYNGEE in the germline V gene. Trimming took 6 bases from V and 3 from J, leaving 11 bases between them. The receptor was derived from a man aged 25 to 40 with acute or convalescent COVID-19. The chain is built from TRBV9 and TRBJ2-3; D ambiguous. Source material: peripheral blood. The CDR3 region has the DNA TGTGCCAGCACCCCCAGGTTAACAGATACGCAGTATTTT. Translated: CASTPRLTDTQYF.